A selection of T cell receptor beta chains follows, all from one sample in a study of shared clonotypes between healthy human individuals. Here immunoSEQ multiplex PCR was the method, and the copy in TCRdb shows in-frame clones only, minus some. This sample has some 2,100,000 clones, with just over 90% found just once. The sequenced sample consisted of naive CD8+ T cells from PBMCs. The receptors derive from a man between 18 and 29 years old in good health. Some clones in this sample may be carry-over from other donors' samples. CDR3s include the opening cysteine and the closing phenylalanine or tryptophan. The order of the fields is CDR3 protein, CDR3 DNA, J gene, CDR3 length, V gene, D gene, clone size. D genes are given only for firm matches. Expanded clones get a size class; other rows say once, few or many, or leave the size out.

CDR3: CASSPGAVQFF
DNA: TGTGCCAGCAGCCCGGGGGCCGTGCAGTTCTTC
J: TRBJ2-1
length: 11
V: TRBV7-9
D: -
size: -

CDR3: CASRDGTDHPHNEQFF
DNA: TGTGCCAGCAGAGACGGGACCGATCATCCCCACAATGAGCAGTTCTTC
J: TRBJ2-1
length: 16
V: TRBV27
D: -
size: -

CDR3: CASSLTPPGTELHHGYTF
DNA: TGTGCCAGCAGTTTAACTCCCCCAGGGACGGAGCTCCATCATGGCTACACCTTC
J: TRBJ1-2
length: 18
V: TRBV27
D: -
size: few

CDR3: CASSILGTQEQYF
DNA: TGTGCCAGCAGTATACTAGGAACCCAAGAGCAGTACTTC
J: TRBJ2-7
length: 13
V: TRBV27
D: -
size: -

CDR3: CASSIGQREGSGELFF
DNA: TGTGCCAGTAGTATAGGCCAGCGGGAGGGGTCCGGGGAGCTGTTTTTT
J: TRBJ2-2
length: 16
V: TRBV19
D: TRBD2
size: -

CDR3: CASTPLGREAFF
DNA: TGTGCCAGCACACCCCTTGGCCGTGAAGCTTTCTTT
J: TRBJ1-1
length: 12
V: TRBV7-9
D: -
size: -

CDR3: CASSLILGQGNEQFF
DNA: TGTGCCAGCAGCTTAATTTTAGGACAGGGTAATGAGCAGTTCTTC
J: TRBJ2-1
length: 15
V: TRBV7-3
D: TRBD1
size: -

CDR3: CASSQDLGWGGYTF
DNA: TGCGCCAGCAGCCAAGATTTAGGATGGGGCGGCTACACCTTC
J: TRBJ1-2
length: 14
V: TRBV4-1
D: -
size: -

CDR3: CASSYSWWGSYEQYF
DNA: TGTGCCAGCAGTTACTCCTGGTGGGGATCCTACGAGCAGTACTTC
J: TRBJ2-7
length: 15
V: TRBV6-5
D: -
size: -

CDR3: CASSMKGYLQETQYF
DNA: TGTGCCAGTAGTATGAAGGGGTACCTTCAAGAGACCCAGTACTTC
J: TRBJ2-5
length: 15
V: TRBV19
D: -
size: once

CDR3: CASSVGDGSSYEQYF
DNA: TGTGCCAGCAGCGTAGGAGACGGTAGCTCCTACGAGCAGTACTTC
J: TRBJ2-7
length: 15
V: TRBV9
D: -
size: -

CDR3: CASSPPGGPAGELFF
DNA: TGTGCCAGCAGCCCGCCGGGAGGGCCGGCCGGGGAGCTGTTTTTT
J: TRBJ2-2
length: 15
V: TRBV11-2
D: TRBD2
size: -

CDR3: CASSFLEGRWETQYF
DNA: TGTGCCAGCAGTTTTCTGGAGGGGCGATGGGAGACCCAGTACTTC
J: TRBJ2-5
length: 15
V: TRBV28
D: -
size: -

CDR3: CASSLGLAGENEQYF
DNA: TGTGCCAGCAGCTTGGGGCTAGCGGGAGAAAACGAGCAGTACTTC
J: TRBJ2-7
length: 15
V: TRBV5-4
D: TRBD2
size: -

CDR3: CASSFTQGETQYF
DNA: TGTGCCAGCAGCTTTACACAGGGGGAGACCCAGTACTTC
J: TRBJ2-5
length: 13
V: TRBV11-3
D: TRBD1
size: -

CDR3: CASMGGGYGYTF
DNA: TGTGCCAGCATGGGGGGTGGCTATGGCTACACCTTC
J: TRBJ1-2
length: 12
V: TRBV25-1
D: -
size: -

CDR3: CAWSRGGTGELFF
DNA: TGTGCCTGGAGTAGGGGTGGCACCGGGGAGCTGTTTTTT
J: TRBJ2-2
length: 13
V: TRBV30
D: -
size: -